The 8 T cell receptor beta chains below all came from one sample that was sequenced in a study of graft-versus-host responses after intestinal transplantation (dated by TCRdb to the early 2020s). Library prep was done by the immunoSEQ multiplex PCR assay. Sourced from immuneACCESS, this table was stored by TCRdb with only in-frame sequences that have V and J called. A share of the clones is absent; for the studies checked, an unresolved V gene accounts for under half, and the remainder has no known explanation. The sample table contains tens of thousands of clones; only one count was recorded for roughly nine tenths of them. Together, the top ten hold over 15% of the sample. To isolate intraepithelial and lamina propria lymphocytes from graft specimens, dithiothreitol, EDTA incubations and collagenase D digestion were used. The starting material was ileum tissue, obtained around 190 days after intestinal transplant. Receptors originate from a human patient who received an intestinal transplant, so some T cells may come from the graft donor.

The gene calls are TRBV5-4 and TRBJ1-2; 8 bases align to TRBD1. The V gene end was trimmed by 4 bases and the J gene end by 0 bases; junction bases not matched to a gene: 5. CDR1 and CDR2 from the germline V gene are SGHNT and YYREEE (reference sequence). This CDR3 spans 15 amino acids. The CDR3 protein is CASSPTGQANYGYTF. Written as DNA, the CDR3 is TGTGCCAGCAGCCCGACGGGACAGGCTAACTATGGCTACACCTTC.

The chain joins TRBV10-3 to TRBJ2-5, with D hard to call. V lost 4 bases, J lost 3 bases, and 6 bases lay in between. The CDR3 is 12 amino acids. Per germline, CDR1 ENHRY and CDR2 SYGVKD. CDR3 protein: CAISVAEETQYF. CDR3 bases: TGTGCCATCAGTGTCGCGGAAGAGACCCAGTACTTC.

This clone was observed once. Other DNA variants within this sample encode the same CDR3. The gene calls are TRBV6-1 and TRBJ2-7; D gene ambiguous. This CDR3 has 13 amino acids. Per germline, CDR1 MNHNS and CDR2 SASEGT. V lost 6 bases, J lost 4 bases, and 13 bases lay in between. CDR3 DNA: TGTGCCAGCAGGGACCGCTACTCTTACGAGCAGTACTTC. Encoded protein: CASRDRYSYEQYF.

The chain links TRBV7-9 to TRBJ2-3; the D is unclear. From germline, CDR1 is SEHNR and CDR2 FQNEAQ (reference sequence). The CDR3 is 13 amino acids. Trimming removed 3 bases from V and 4 bases from J, with 8 bases in between. CDR3 loop: CASSFLLADTQYF. DNA of the CDR3: TGTGCCAGCAGCTTCCTGTTGGCAGATACGCAGTATTTT. Based on the CDR3 plus reference TRBV7-9 and TRBJ2-3, the full variable domain is DTGVSQNPRHKITKRGQNVTFRCDPISEHNRLYWYRQTLGQGPEFLTYFQNEAQLEKSRLLSDRFSAERPKGSFSTLEIQRTEQGDSAMYLCASSFLLADTQYFGPGTRLTVL.

This chain connects TRBV5-1 to TRBJ1-2; D might be TRBD1 (5 bases). The germline CDR1 and CDR2 sequences are SGHRS and YFSETQ. There are 14 residues in the CDR3. Trimming stripped 0 bases from V and 4 bases from J, with 10 bases between. The CDR3 sequence is CASSLDTGPYGYTF. CDR3 nucleotide sequence: TGCGCCAGCAGCTTGGACACAGGTCCCTATGGCTACACCTTC.

The V gene is TRBV14, the J gene TRBJ2-2; D unclear. CDR1 and CDR2 from the germline V gene are SGHDN and FVKESK. Trimming stripped 3 bases from V and 4 bases from J, with 12 bases between. The CDR3 is 15 amino acids. The CDR3 reads CASSHPRHPTGELFF. The CDR3 DNA reads TGTGCCAGCAGCCACCCCCGACACCCCACCGGGGAGCTGTTTTTT.

The rearrangement links TRBV28 to TRBJ2-7; D is possibly TRBD1 (7 bases). Germline CDR1 and CDR2: MDHEN and SYDVKM. The V and J ends lost 6 bases and 2 bases respectively, with 14 bases between them. The CDR3 contains 14 residues. The DNA for the CDR3 is TGTGCCAGCAGGGCAGGGGGGATCCCCTACGAGCAGTACTTC. This codes for CASRAGGIPYEQYF.

V gene TRBV7-3 combines with J gene TRBJ2-1; D is undetermined. This CDR3 comprises 13 residues. V dropped 5 bases and J dropped 10 bases, with 15 bases sitting between them. CDR1 is SGHTA, CDR2 FQGTGA, per germline. The DNA of the CDR3 is TGTGCCAGCAGCCAGTCGGGCCAGACGGAGCAGTTCTTC. Protein sequence: CASSQSGQTEQFF.